This T cell receptor (beta chain) was captured by sequencing in a study of regulatory T cells in long-lasting Graves disease. Specified time point: persistent/refractory GD, antithyroid drugs over 5 years with positive TRAb. RNA isolated from PBMCs was used to make the TCR library. Approximately 10 milliliters of peripheral blood went into EDTA tubes. Per the germline V gene, CDR1 is DFQATT and CDR2 is SNEGSKA (reference sequence). There are 14 residues in the CDR3. Trimming pared 2 bases from V and 0 bases from J, leaving 8 bases between. HTBI primers from iRepertoire and Arm-PCR of CDR3 regions yielded the TCR beta libraries. TCRdb fed the multiplex PCR reads into MiXCR, producing one record per CDR3 protein. The sample contains 500,000 to 700,000 distinct CDR3 sequences, about 30% of which appear only once. Overall study findings and caveats: Persistent Graves' patients showed a TCR diversity that was lower than that of newly diagnosed ones. New patients shared around 920 public clonotypes, fewer than the approximately 2,500 shared by persistent patients.

Points on this clonotype: Its antigen is unknown.

The sequence came from a female donor with Graves disease. The specimen comprised peripheral blood mononuclear cells (PBMCs), sampled when the disease was refractory, from a patient treated with antithyroid drugs. The V call is TRBV20-1, the J call TRBJ1-5; unclear D gene. CDR3 DNA sequence: TGCAGTGCTAGAACCCGTTATAGCAATCAGCCCCAGCATTTT. Translated, it gives CSARTRYSNQPQHF.